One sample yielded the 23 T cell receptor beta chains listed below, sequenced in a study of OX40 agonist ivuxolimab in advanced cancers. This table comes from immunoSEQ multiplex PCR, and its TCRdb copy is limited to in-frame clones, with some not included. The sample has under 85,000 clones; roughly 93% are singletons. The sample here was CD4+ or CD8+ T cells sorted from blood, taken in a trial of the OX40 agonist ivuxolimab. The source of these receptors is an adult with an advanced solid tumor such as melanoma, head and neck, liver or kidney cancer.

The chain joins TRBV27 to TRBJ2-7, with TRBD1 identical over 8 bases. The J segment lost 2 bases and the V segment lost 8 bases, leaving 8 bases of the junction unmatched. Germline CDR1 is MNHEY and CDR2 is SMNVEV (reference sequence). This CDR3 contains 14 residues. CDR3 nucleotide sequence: TGTGCCAGCGGCTTGACAGGGGCGCCCTACGAGCAGTACTTC. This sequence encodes CASGLTGAPYEQYF.

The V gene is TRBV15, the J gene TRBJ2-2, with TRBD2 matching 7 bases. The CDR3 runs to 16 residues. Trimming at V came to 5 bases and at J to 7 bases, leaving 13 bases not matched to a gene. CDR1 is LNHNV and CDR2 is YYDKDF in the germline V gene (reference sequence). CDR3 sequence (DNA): TGTGCCACCAGCGGCGACAGAGCGGGGAAGGTCGGGGAGCTGTTTTTT. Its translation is CATSGDRAGKVGELFF.

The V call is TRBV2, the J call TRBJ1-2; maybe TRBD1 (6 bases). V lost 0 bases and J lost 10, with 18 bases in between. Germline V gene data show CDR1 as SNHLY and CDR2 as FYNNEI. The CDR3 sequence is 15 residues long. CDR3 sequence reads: CASSEAQGAFLFYTF. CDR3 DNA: TGTGCCAGCAGTGAAGCACAGGGCGCGTTTCTATTCTACACCTTC.

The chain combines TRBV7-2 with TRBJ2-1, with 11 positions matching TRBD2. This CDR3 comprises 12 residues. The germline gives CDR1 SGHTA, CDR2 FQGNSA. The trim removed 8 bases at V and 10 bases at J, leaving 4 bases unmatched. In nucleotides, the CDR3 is TGTGCCAGCGGGACTAGCGGAAAAGAGCAGTTCTTC. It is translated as CASGTSGKEQFF.

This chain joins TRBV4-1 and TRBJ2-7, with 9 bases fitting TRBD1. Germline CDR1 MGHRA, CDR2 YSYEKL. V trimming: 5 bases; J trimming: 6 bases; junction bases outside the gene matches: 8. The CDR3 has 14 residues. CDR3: CASSYTTGGVEQYF. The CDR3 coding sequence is TGCGCCAGCAGCTATACGACAGGGGGTGTCGAGCAGTACTTC.

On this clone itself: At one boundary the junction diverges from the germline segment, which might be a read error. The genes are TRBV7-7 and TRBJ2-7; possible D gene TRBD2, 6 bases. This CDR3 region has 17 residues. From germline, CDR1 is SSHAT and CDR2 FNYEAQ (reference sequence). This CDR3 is CASSFGPPTRLGREQYF. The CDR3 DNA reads TGTGCTAGCAGCTTTGGTCCCCCGACTAGATTAGGACGCGAGCAGTACTTC.

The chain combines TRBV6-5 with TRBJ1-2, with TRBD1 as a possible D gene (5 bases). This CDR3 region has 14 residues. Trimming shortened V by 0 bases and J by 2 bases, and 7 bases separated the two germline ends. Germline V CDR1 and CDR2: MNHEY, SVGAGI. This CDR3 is CASSYSRQNYGYTF. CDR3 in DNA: TGTGCCAGCAGTTACTCGCGACAGAACTATGGCTACACCTTC.

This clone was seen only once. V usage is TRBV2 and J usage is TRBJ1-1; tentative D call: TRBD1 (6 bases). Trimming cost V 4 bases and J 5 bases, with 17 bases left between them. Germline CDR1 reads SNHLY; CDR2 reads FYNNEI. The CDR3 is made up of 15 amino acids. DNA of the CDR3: TGTGCCAGCAGTGTTACCCGGGGGGGCAAGACTGAAGCTTTCTTT. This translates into CASSVTRGGKTEAFF. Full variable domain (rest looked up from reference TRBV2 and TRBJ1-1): EPEVTQTPSHQVTQMGQEVILRCVPISNHLYFYWYRQILGQKVEFLVSFYNNEISEKSEIFDDQFSVERPDGSNFTLKIRSTKLEDSAMYFCASSVTRGGKTEAFFGQGTRLTVV.

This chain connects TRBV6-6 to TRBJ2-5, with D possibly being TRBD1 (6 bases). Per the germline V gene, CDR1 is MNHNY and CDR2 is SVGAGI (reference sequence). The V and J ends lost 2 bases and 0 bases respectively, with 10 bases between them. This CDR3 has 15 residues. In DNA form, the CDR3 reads TGTGCCAGCAGTTACCGGACAGTGTACCAAGAGACCCAGTACTTC. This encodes CASSYRTVYQETQYF.

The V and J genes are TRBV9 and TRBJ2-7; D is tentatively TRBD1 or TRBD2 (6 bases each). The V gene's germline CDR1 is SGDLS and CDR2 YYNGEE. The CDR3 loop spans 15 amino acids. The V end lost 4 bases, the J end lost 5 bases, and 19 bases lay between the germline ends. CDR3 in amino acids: CASSTQKGGWNEQYF. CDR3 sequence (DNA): TGTGCCAGCAGCACACAAAAAGGGGGGTGGAACGAGCAGTACTTC.

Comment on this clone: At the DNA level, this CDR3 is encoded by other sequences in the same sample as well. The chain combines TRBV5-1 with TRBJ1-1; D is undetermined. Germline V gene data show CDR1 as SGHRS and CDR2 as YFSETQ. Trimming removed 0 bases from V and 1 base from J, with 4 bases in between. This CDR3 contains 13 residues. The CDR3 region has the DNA TGCGCCAGCAGCTTGGGGGGGAACACTGAAGCTTTCTTT. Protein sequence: CASSLGGNTEAFF.

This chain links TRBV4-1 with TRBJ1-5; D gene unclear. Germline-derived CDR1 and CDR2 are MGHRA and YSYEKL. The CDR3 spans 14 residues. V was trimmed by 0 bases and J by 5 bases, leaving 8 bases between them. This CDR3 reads CASSQESRYQPQHF. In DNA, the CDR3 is TGCGCCAGCAGCCAAGAATCGCGTTATCAGCCCCAGCATTTT.

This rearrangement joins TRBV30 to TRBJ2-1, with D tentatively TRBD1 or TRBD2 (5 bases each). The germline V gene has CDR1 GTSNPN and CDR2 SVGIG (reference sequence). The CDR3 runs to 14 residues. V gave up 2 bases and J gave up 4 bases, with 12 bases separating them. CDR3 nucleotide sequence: TGTGCCTGGAGTTGGCGAGGGGAGTACAATGAGCAGTTCTTC. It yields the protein CAWSWRGEYNEQFF. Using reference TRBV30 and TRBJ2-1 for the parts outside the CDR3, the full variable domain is SQTIHQWPATLVQPVGSPLSLECTVEGTSNPNLYWYRQAAGRGLQLLFYSVGIGQISSEVPQNLSASRPQDRQFILSSKKLLLSDSGFYLCAWSWRGEYNEQFFGPGTRLTVL.

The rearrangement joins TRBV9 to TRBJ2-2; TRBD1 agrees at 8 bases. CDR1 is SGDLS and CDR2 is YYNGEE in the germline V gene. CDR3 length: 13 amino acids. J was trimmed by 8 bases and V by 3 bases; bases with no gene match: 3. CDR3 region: CASSEQGVGELFF. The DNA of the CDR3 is TGTGCCAGCAGCGAACAGGGGGTGGGGGAGCTGTTTTTT.

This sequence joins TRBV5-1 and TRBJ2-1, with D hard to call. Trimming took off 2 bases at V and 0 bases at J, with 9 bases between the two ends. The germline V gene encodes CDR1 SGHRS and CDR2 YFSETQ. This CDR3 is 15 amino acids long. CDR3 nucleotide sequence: TGCGCCAGCAGCTTCTCCACGAGCTCCTACAATGAGCAGTTCTTC. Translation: CASSFSTSSYNEQFF.

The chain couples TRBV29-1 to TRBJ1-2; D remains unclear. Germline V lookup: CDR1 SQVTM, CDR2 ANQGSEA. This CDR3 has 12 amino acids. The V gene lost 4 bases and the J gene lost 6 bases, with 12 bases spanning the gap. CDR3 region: CSVGSPGDGYTF. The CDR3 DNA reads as TGCAGCGTTGGGTCCCCAGGAGATGGCTACACCTTC.

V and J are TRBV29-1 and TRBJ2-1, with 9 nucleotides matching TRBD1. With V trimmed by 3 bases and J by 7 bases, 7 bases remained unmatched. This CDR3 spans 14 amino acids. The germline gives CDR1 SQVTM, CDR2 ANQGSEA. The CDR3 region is CSVEGTGPSNEQFF. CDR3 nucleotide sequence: TGCAGCGTTGAGGGGACAGGGCCTTCGAATGAGCAGTTCTTC.

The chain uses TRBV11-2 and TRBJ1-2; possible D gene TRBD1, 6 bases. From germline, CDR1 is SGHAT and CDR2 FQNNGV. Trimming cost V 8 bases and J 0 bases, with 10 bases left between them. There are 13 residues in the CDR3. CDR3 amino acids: CASGGLSNYGYTF. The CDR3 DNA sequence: TGTGCCAGCGGGGGGCTATCTAACTATGGCTACACCTTC.

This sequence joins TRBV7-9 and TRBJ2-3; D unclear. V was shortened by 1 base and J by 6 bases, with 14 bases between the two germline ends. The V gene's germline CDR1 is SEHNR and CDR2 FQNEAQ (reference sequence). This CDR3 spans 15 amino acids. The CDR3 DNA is TGTGCCAGCAGCTTAGAAGCATCTAATTCCGATACGCAGTATTTT. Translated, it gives CASSLEASNSDTQYF.

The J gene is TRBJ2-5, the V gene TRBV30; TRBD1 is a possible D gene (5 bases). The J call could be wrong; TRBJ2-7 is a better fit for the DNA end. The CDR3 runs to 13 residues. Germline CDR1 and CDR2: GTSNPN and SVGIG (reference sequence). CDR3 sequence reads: CASRTRVSYEQYF. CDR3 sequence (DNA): TGTGCCAGCAGAACCAGGGTCAGCTACGAGCAGTACTTC.

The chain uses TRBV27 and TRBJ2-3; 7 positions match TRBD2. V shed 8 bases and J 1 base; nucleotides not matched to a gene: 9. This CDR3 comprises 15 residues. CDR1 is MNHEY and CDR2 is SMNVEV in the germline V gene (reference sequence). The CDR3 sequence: CASGPGREGTDTQYF. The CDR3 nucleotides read TGTGCCAGCGGACCGGGGAGGGAGGGCACAGATACGCAGTATTTT.

The CDR3 DNA follows: TGCAGCGTTGAAGACAAGAGTAACTATGGCTACACCTTC. It translates to CSVEDKSNYGYTF. V usage is TRBV29-1 and J usage is TRBJ1-2, with D unresolved. V gave up 0 bases and J gave up 1 base, with 6 bases separating them. The CDR3 is 13 residues long. The germline CDR1 and CDR2 sequences are SQVTM and ANQGSEA.

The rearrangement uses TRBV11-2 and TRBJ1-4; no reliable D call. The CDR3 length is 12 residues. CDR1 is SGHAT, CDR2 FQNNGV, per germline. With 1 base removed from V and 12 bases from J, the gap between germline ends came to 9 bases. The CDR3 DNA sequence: TGTGCCAGCAGCTTAGTAGAGGGCCAACTGTTTTTT. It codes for CASSLVEGQLFF.